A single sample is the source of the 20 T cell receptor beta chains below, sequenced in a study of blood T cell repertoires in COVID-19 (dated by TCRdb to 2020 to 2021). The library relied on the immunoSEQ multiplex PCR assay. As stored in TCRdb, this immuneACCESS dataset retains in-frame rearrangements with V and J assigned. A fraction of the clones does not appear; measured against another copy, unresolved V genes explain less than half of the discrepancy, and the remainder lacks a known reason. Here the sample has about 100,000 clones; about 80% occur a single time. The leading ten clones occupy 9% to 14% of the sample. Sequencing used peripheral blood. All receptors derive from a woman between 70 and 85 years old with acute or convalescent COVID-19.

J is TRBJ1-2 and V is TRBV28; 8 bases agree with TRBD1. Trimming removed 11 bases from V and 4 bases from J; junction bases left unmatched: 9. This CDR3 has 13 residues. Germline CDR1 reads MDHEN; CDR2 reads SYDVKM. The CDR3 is CAVETGAPYGYTF. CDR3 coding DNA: TGTGCCGTAGAGACAGGGGCTCCCTATGGCTACACCTTC.

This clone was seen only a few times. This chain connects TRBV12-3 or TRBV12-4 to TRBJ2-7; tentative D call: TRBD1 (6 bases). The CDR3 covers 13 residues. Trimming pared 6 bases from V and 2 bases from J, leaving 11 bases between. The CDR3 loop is CASSQGHPYEQYF. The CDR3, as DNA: TGTGCCAGCAGCCAGGGACACCCCTACGAGCAGTACTTC.

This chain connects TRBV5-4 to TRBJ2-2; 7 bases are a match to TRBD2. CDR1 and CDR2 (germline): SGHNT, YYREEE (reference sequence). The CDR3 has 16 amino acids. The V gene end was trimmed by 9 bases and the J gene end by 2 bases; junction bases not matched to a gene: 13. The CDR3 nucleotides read TGTGCCACGAGGGAGGGAGCGGCGACCAACACCGGGGAGCTGTTTTTT. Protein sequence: CATREGAATNTGELFF.

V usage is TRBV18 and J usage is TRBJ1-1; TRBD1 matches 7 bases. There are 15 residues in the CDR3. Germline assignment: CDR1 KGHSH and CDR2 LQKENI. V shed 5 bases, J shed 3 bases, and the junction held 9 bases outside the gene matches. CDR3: CASSIRTGVDTEAFF. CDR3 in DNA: TGTGCCAGCTCAATTCGGACAGGCGTGGACACTGAAGCTTTCTTT.

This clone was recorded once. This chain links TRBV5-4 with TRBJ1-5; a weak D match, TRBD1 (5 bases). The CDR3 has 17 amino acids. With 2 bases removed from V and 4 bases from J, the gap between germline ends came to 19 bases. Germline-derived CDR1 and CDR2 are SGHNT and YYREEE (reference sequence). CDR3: CASSFTQKGNLNQPQHF. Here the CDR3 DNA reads TGTGCCAGCAGCTTTACGCAGAAGGGGAACCTAAATCAGCCCCAGCATTTT.

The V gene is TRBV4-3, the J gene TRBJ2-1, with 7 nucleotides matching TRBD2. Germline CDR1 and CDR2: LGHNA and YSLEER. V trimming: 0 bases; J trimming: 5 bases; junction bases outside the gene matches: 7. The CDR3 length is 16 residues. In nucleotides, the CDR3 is TGCGCCAGCAGCCAAGATAGAGGCGGGGGAAACAATGAGCAGTTCTTC. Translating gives CASSQDRGGGNNEQFF.

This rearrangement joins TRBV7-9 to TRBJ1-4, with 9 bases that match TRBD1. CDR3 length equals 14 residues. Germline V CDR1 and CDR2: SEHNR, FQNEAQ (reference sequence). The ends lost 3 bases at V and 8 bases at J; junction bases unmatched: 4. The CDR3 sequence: CASSFDRGGEKLFF. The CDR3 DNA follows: TGTGCCAGCAGCTTTGACAGGGGGGGAGAAAAACTGTTTTTT.

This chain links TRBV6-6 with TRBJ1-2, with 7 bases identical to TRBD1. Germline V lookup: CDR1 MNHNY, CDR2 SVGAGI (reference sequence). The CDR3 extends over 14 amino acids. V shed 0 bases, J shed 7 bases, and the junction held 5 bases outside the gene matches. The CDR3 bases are TGTGCCAGCAGTTACTCGGAGGGGGCTAGTGGCTACACCTTC. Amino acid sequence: CASSYSEGASGYTF.

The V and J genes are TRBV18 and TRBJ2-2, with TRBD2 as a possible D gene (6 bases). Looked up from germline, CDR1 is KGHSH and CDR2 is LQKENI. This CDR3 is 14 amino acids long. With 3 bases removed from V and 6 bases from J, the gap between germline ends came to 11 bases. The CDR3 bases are TGTGCCAGCTCACCGCAGGAGGGGTCCGGGGAGCTGTTTTTT. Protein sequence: CASSPQEGSGELFF.

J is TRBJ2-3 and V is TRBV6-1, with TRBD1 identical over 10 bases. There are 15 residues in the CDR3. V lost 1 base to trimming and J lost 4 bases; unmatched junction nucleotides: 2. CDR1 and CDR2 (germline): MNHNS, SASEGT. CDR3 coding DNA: TGTGCCAGCAGTGAAGGGGGGACAGGGGCAGATACGCAGTATTTT. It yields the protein CASSEGGTGADTQYF.

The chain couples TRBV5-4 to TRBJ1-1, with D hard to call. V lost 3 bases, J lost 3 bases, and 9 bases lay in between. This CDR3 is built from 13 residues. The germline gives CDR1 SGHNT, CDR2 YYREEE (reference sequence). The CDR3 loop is CASSYSTDTEAFF. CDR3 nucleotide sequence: TGTGCCAGCAGCTATAGTACTGACACTGAAGCTTTCTTT. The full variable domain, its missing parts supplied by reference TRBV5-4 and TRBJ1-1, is ETGVTQSPTHLIKTRGQQVTLRCSSQSGHNTVSWYQQALGQGPQFIFQYYREEENGRGNFPPRFSGLQFPNYSSELNVNALELDDSALYLCASSYSTDTEAFFGQGTRLTVV.

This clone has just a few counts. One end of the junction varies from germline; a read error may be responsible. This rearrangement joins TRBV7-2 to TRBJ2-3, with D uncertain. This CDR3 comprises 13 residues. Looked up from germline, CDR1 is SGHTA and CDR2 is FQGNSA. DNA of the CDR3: TGTGCCAGCAGCTTAGAGTTTACAGCTACGCAGTATTTT. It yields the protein CASSLEFTATQYF. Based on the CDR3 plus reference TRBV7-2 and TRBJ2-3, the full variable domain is GAGVSQSPSNKVTEKGKDVELRCDPISGHTALYWYRQSLGQGLEFLIYFQGNSAPDKSGLPSDRFSAERTGGSVSTLTIQRTQQEDSAVYLCASSLEFTATQYFGPGTRLTVL.

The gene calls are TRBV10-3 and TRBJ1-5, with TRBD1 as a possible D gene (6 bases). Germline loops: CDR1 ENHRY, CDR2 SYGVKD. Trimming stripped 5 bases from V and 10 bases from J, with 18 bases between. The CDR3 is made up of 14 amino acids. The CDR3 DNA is TGTGCCATCAGTAAAGAACAGGGAGATTACCCCCAGCATTTT. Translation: CAISKEQGDYPQHF.

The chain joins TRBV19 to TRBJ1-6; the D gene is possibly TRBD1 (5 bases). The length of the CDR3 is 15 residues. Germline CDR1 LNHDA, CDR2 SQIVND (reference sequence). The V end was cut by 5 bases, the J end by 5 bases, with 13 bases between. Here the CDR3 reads CASSDPRRDNSPLHF. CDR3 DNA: TGTGCCAGTAGTGACCCCCGCAGGGATAATTCACCCCTCCACTTT.

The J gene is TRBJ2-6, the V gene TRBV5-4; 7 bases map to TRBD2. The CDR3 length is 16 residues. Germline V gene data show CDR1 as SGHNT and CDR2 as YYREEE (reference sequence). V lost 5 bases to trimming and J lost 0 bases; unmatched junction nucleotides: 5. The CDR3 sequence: CASRRDYTSGANVLTF. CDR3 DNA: TGTGCCAGCAGAAGGGACTACACCTCTGGGGCCAACGTCCTGACTTTC.

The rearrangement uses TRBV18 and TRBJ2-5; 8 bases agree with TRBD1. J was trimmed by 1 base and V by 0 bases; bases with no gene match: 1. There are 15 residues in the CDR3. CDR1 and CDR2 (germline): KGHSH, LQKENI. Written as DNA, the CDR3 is TGTGCCAGCTCACCACCGACAGGGGTCCAAGAGACCCAGTACTTC. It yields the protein CASSPPTGVQETQYF.

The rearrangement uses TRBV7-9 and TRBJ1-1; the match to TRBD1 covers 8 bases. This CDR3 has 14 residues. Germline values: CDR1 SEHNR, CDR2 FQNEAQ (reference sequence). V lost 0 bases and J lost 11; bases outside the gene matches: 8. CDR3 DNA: TGTGCCAGCAGCTTAGCCCAGGGGGCGAACGTGGCTTTCTTT. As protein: CASSLAQGANVAFF.

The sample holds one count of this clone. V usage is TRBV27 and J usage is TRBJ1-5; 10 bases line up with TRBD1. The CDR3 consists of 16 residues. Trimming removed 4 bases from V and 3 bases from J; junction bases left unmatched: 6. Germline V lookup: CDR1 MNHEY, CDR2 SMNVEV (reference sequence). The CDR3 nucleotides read TGTGCCAGCAGTTCCCCGGGACAGGGGATCAATCAGCCCCAGCATTTT. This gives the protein CASSSPGQGINQPQHF.

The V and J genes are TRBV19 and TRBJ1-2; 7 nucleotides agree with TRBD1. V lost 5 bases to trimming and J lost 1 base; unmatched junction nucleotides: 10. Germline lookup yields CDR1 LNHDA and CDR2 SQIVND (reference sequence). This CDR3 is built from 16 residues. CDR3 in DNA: TGTGCCAGTAGTTCCCAGACAGGGCAGGGTAACTATGGCTACACCTTC. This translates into CASSSQTGQGNYGYTF.

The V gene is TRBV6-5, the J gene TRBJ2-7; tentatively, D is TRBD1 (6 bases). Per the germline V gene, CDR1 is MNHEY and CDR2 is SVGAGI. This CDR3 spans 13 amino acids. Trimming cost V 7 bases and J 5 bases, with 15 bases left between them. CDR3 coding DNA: TGTGCCAGCACCAGGCAGGGGAGCCACGAGCAGTACTTC. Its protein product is CASTRQGSHEQYF.